Each of the 14 T cell receptor beta chains below was sequenced from the same sample in a study of beta chain features in type 1 diabetes. General study findings and limits: A moderate, significant TCRB CDR3 shortening appeared in type 1 diabetes across four CD4+ subsets.

Antigen specificity for these receptors is unknown. The isolated RNA, all of it, was reverse transcribed, so expressed TCRB transcripts were what got sequenced. Using immunoSEQ multiplex PCR, the repertoire was profiled, and TCRdb retains in-frame clones only, with some absent. The repertoire has around 260,000 clones, roughly 24% of them found once; the top ten carry around 0.013%. Sequenced material: naive CD4+ T cells from blood. All receptors derive from a woman aged 30 to 39 with type 1 diabetes.

This clone has only a few counts. The chain recombines TRBV28 with TRBJ2-7; the match to TRBD1 covers 8 bases. With 6 bases clipped from V and 4 bases from J, the junction kept 11 bases outside the gene matches. The CDR3 is made up of 15 amino acids. Germline values: CDR1 MDHEN, CDR2 SYDVKM. The chain's CDR3 is CASSSQSGTGYEQYF. CDR3 sequence (DNA): TGTGCCAGCAGCTCACAATCCGGGACAGGTTACGAGCAGTACTTC. The full variable domain, in which reference TRBV28 and TRBJ2-7 provide the parts outside the CDR3, is DVKVTQSSRYLVKRTGEKVFLECVQDMDHENMFWYRQDPGLGLRLIYFSYDVKMKEKGDIPEGYSVSREKKERFSLILESASTNQTSMYLCASSSQSGTGYEQYFGPGTRLTVT.

This clone showed up just a few times. The chain joins TRBV7-6 to TRBJ2-7; tentatively, D is TRBD2 (5 bases). The germline gives CDR1 SGHVS, CDR2 FNYEAQ. With 5 bases removed from V and 6 bases from J, the gap between germline ends came to 17 bases. The CDR3 is made up of 14 amino acids. The CDR3 is CASSRKPSEGEQYF. The CDR3 DNA sequence: TGTGCCAGCAGCCGTAAGCCCTCCGAGGGCGAGCAGTACTTC.

The rearrangement uses TRBV7-9 and TRBJ1-5; D not resolved. The germline gives CDR1 SEHNR, CDR2 FQNEAQ (reference sequence). Trimming left V 4 bases short and J 2 bases short, with 6 bases between. This CDR3 has 13 amino acids. The CDR3 DNA reads TGTGCCAGCAGCTCGAGTGGCAATCAGCCCCAGCATTTT. This codes for CASSSSGNQPQHF.

The J gene is TRBJ1-2, the V gene TRBV30, with a weak D call TRBD1 (5 bases). The V end was cut by 7 bases, the J end by 3 bases, with 12 bases between. The V gene's germline CDR1 is GTSNPN and CDR2 SVGIG (reference sequence). This CDR3 is built from 12 residues. The DNA of the CDR3 is TGTGCCTCTGCCCTAGGGGACTATGGCTACACCTTC. Translating it yields CASALGDYGYTF.

The J gene is TRBJ1-1, the V gene TRBV7-3; D is perhaps TRBD1 (6 bases). Germline assignment: CDR1 SGHTA and CDR2 FQGTGA. With 1 base removed from V and 6 bases from J, the gap between germline ends came to 15 bases. CDR3 length equals 15 residues. The CDR3 reads CASSLKAGGKPEAFF. In nucleotides, the CDR3 is TGTGCCAGCAGCTTAAAGGCGGGGGGCAAACCTGAAGCTTTCTTT.

This clone was recorded a few times. CDR3 loop: CASSFVDREGIDEQFF. The CDR3 nucleotides are TGTGCCAGCAGTTTCGTGGACAGGGAGGGAATAGATGAGCAGTTCTTC. The chain links TRBV28 to TRBJ2-1; D is possibly TRBD1 (8 bases). V shed 3 bases and J shed 8 bases, with 20 bases lying between them. Per germline, CDR1 MDHEN and CDR2 SYDVKM. CDR3 length equals 16 residues.

This clone occurred a few times. The chain links TRBV11-3 to TRBJ2-2, with D unresolved. V dropped 5 bases and J dropped 6 bases, with 10 bases sitting between them. This CDR3 contains 13 residues. The germline CDR1 and CDR2 sequences are SGHNT and YENEEA. The CDR3 DNA follows: TGTGCCAGCAGCCCCCGACTGTCCGGGGAGCTGTTTTTT. It encodes CASSPRLSGELFF.

Only a few counts were recorded for this clone. The sample carries other DNA sequences with the same CDR3. The gene calls are TRBV30 and TRBJ2-3; 14 bases align to TRBD2. The junction had 3 bases not matched to a gene; V was cut back by 3 bases and J by 4 bases. CDR1 is GTSNPN, CDR2 SVGIG, per germline (reference sequence). The CDR3 length is 15 residues. In DNA, the CDR3 is TGTGCCTGGAGCCCGGGACTAGCGGGAGCAGATACGCAGTATTTT. Amino acid sequence: CAWSPGLAGADTQYF.

Here the CDR3 DNA reads TGTGCCAGCAGTGCGGACAGGGAAACTGAAGCTTTCTTT. Amino acid sequence: CASSADRETEAFF. The rearrangement links TRBV2 to TRBJ1-1; 8 bases fit TRBD1. The CDR3 is 13 amino acids. V dropped 4 bases and J dropped 5; count of bases not matched to a gene: 3. Germline V gene sequence: CDR1 SNHLY, CDR2 FYNNEI.

This chain links TRBV6-5 with TRBJ1-2; the match to TRBD1 covers 7 bases. In germline, CDR1 is MNHEY, CDR2 SVGAGI. V was pared by 6 bases and J by 6 bases, with 10 bases of the junction left unmatched. The CDR3 contains 14 residues. This CDR3 reads CASSYGTVRNGYTF. For the CDR3, the DNA is TGTGCCAGCAGCTATGGGACAGTCAGGAATGGCTACACCTTC.

A word on this clone: This sample includes further DNA sequences coding for the same CDR3. The chain is built from TRBV5-1 and TRBJ1-1; D is perhaps TRBD1 (5 bases). The germline CDR1 and CDR2 sequences are SGHRS and YFSETQ. The CDR3 sequence is 15 residues long. Trimming removed 0 bases at V and 1 base at J, with 10 bases between. The CDR3 reads CASSLAGQENTEAFF. The DNA of the CDR3 is TGCGCCAGCAGCTTGGCTGGACAAGAGAACACTGAAGCTTTCTTT.

V usage is TRBV5-6 and J usage is TRBJ1-2; no firm D call. V was shortened by 6 bases and J by 7 bases, with 19 bases between the two germline ends. Germline V lookup: CDR1 SGHDT, CDR2 YYEEEE. The CDR3 is made up of 14 amino acids. This CDR3 is CASTNPPEIIGYTF. The DNA of the CDR3 is TGTGCCAGCACCAACCCCCCAGAAATCATTGGCTACACCTTC.

This clone occurred a few times. The chain links TRBV28 to TRBJ2-3; unclear D gene. The CDR3 is 14 residues long. The germline V gene encodes CDR1 MDHEN and CDR2 SYDVKM. Trimming removed 5 bases from V and 4 bases from J, with 13 bases in between. The CDR3 reads CASSHEPRADTQYF. CDR3 nucleotide sequence: TGTGCCAGCAGTCACGAACCACGAGCAGATACGCAGTATTTT.

This sequence joins TRBV29-1 and TRBJ2-7; D call uncertain. Deletions cut 1 base from V and 4 bases from J, with 8 bases between. Germline CDR1 is SQVTM and CDR2 is ANQGSEA. The CDR3 runs 12 residues. This chain's CDR3 is CSVEGEVYEQYF. CDR3 DNA sequence: TGCAGCGTTGAAGGCGAGGTGTACGAGCAGTACTTC.